One and the same sample provided the 4 T cell receptor beta chains below, sequenced in a study of T cell responses to AZD1222 COVID-19 vaccine. The protocol was immunoSEQ multiplex PCR, while the TCRdb copy is restricted to in-frame clones and leaves out a portion. Of more than 85,000 clones listed, around 76% are singletons. The specimen comprised peripheral blood, sampled on day 0 of AZD1222 vaccination. The receptors shown here come from an adult in good health.

The chain has TRBV10-3 and TRBJ2-5, with 8 bases aligning to TRBD1. Germline CDR1 ENHRY, CDR2 SYGVKD. Unmatched junction bases numbered 9, after V lost 10 bases and J lost 2 bases. The CDR3 runs 14 residues. The CDR3 coding sequence is TGTGCCACCCGCGACCAGGGGGCTCAAGAGACCCAGTACTTC. It translates to CATRDQGAQETQYF.

The V call is TRBV6-2 or TRBV6-3, the J call TRBJ1-5; D might be TRBD1 (6 bases). The CDR3 has 13 amino acids. V lost 3 bases and J 6 bases, leaving 9 bases between the germline ends. The germline CDR1 and CDR2 sequences are MNHEY and SVGEGT. The CDR3 loop is CASSYGGGQPQHF. The CDR3, as DNA: TGTGCCAGCAGTTATGGAGGGGGTCAGCCCCAGCATTTT.

This clone showed up just a few times. The gene calls are TRBV7-9 and TRBJ2-7; 12 nucleotides match TRBD1. Germline V gene sequence: CDR1 SEHNR, CDR2 FQNEAQ (reference sequence). The junction had 4 bases not matched to a gene; V was cut back by 5 bases and J by 5 bases. The CDR3 runs 14 residues. CDR3 amino acids: CASSGTGGHHEQYF. In DNA, the CDR3 is TGTGCCAGCAGCGGGACAGGGGGCCACCACGAGCAGTACTTC.

The chain is built from TRBV5-6 and TRBJ2-3; D gene uncertain. V was clipped by 1 base and J by 5 bases, with 5 bases between them. The CDR3 consists of 12 residues. Germline V lookup: CDR1 SGHDT, CDR2 YYEEEE. The CDR3 is CASSLFLDTQYF. The CDR3, as DNA: TGTGCCAGCAGCTTGTTCTTAGATACGCAGTATTTT.